This T cell receptor (beta chain) originates from a study of blood T cell repertoires in COVID-19. For the study at large: Samples came from the United States, Italy and Spain, spanning acute and convalescent COVID-19. Nucleic acid was either cDNA or gDNA, and it came from T cells, B-cell-depleted T cells, or PBMCs.

The table came from immunoSEQ multiplex PCR; TCRdb's copy has only in-frame clones and leaves some out. The table includes 110,000 to 150,000 clones, roughly 80% detected once. Sample: peripheral blood. This receptor was taken from a woman over 75 with acute or convalescent COVID-19.

The CDR3 nucleotides read TGTGCCAGCAGCCAAGATGACAGGGGTTCCGGGGAGCTGTTTTTT. Its protein is CASSQDDRGSGELFF. The rearrangement uses TRBV4-2 and TRBJ2-2; TRBD1 matches at 8 bases. The germline gives CDR1 LGHNA, CDR2 YNFKEQ. CDR3 length: 15 residues. J was trimmed by 6 bases and V by 0 bases; bases with no gene match: 3.